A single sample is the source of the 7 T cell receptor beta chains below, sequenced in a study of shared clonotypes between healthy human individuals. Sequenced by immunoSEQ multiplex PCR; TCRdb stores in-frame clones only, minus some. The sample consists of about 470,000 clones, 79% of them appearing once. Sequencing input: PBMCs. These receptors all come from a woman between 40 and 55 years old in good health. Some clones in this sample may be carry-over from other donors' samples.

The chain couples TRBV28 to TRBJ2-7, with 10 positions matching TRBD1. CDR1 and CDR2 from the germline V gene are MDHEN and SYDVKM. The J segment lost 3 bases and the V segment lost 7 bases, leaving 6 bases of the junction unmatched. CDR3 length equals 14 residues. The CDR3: CASNFGTGVYEQYF. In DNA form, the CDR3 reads TGTGCCAGCAATTTTGGGACAGGGGTCTACGAGCAGTACTTC.

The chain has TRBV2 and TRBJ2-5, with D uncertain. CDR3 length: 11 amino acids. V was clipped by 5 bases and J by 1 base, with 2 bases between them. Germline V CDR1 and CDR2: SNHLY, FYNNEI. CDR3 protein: CASSPQETQYF. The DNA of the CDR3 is TGTGCCAGCAGTCCCCAAGAGACCCAGTACTTC.

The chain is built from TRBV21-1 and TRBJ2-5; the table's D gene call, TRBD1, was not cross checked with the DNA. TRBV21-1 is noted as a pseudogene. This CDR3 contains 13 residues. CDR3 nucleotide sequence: TGTGCCAGCAGCAGGGACAGGGAAGAGACCCAGTACTTC. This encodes CASSRDREETQYF.

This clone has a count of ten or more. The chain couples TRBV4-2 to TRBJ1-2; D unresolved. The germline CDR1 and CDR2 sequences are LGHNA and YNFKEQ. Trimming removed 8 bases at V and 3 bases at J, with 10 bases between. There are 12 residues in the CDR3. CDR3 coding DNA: TGTGCCAGCTCGCGGGAACACTATGGCTACACCTTC. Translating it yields CASSREHYGYTF.

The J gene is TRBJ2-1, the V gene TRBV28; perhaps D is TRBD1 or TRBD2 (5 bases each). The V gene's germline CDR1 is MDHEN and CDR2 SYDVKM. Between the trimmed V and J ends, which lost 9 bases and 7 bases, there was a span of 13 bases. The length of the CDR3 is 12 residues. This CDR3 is CARQYRRNEQFF. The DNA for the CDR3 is TGTGCCAGACAATACAGGAGGAATGAGCAGTTCTTC.

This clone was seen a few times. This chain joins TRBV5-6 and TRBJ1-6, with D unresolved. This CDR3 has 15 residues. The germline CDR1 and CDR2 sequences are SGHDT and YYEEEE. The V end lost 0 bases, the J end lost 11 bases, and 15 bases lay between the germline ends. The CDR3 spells CASSLDGGGNAPLHF. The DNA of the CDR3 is TGTGCCAGCAGCTTGGATGGTGGCGGAAACGCACCCCTCCACTTT.

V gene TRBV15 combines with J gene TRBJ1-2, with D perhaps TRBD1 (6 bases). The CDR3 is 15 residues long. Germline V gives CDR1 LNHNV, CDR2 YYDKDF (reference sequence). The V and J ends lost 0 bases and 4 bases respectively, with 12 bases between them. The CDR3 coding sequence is TGTGCCACCAGCAGAGATTTTGGGGGCTCCTATGGCTACACCTTC. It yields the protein CATSRDFGGSYGYTF.